Listed below are T cell receptor beta chains from one sample, sequenced in a study of OX40 agonist ivuxolimab in advanced cancers. Assay used: immunoSEQ multiplex PCR; TCRdb lists only in-frame clones, some missing. The sample lists just under 20,000 clones; around four fifths were seen once. The sample was CD4+ or CD8+ T cells sorted from blood, taken in a trial of the OX40 agonist ivuxolimab. These receptors were obtained from an adult with an advanced solid tumor such as melanoma, head and neck, liver or kidney cancer. Both conserved end residues are part of each CDR3. Each record gives: J gene, clone size, D gene, V gene, CDR3 DNA, CDR3 protein. A D gene is named only where the DNA matches it firmly. Where a row states a size, it is once, few, many or the class of an expanded clone; other rows omit it.

J gene: TRBJ2-7
clone size: NA
D gene: NA
V gene: TRBV27
CDR3 DNA: TGTGCCAGCAGTCCCGAGGGGCCCTACGAGCAGTACTTC
CDR3 protein: CASSPEGPYEQYF

J gene: TRBJ2-2
clone size: NA
D gene: TRBD2
V gene: TRBV4-3
CDR3 DNA: TGCGCCAGCAGCCCCGGACTAGCGGTAGACACCGGGGAGCTGTTTTTT
CDR3 protein: CASSPGLAVDTGELFF

J gene: TRBJ2-7
clone size: NA
D gene: TRBD1
V gene: TRBV29-1
CDR3 DNA: TGCAGCGTTAGTACCGGGACAGGGAACGAGCAGTACTTC
CDR3 protein: CSVSTGTGNEQYF

J gene: TRBJ2-1
clone size: NA
D gene: NA
V gene: TRBV5-1
CDR3 DNA: TGCGCCAGCAGCTTGGTGGAGGGGTTCTACAATGAGCAGTTCTTC
CDR3 protein: CASSLVEGFYNEQFF

J gene: TRBJ2-3
clone size: NA
D gene: NA
V gene: TRBV29-1
CDR3 DNA: TGCATCGCGAGAGAGGGTCCAGATACGCAGTATTTT
CDR3 protein: CIAREGPDTQYF

J gene: TRBJ2-7
clone size: once
D gene: NA
V gene: TRBV6-4
CDR3 DNA: TGTGCCAGCAGTCGCCTAGACCGGGACTGGGAGAGGAGAAGCTCCTACGAGCAGTACTTC
CDR3 protein: CASSRLDRDWERRSSYEQYF

J gene: TRBJ2-4
clone size: NA
D gene: NA
V gene: TRBV30
CDR3 DNA: TGTGCCTGGAGTTCGGGCGGGAAAGACATTCAGTACTTC
CDR3 protein: CAWSSGGKDIQYF

J gene: TRBJ2-7
clone size: NA
D gene: NA
V gene: TRBV10-1
CDR3 DNA: TGCGCCAGCAGTGACCCCGGGAGCTACGAGCAGTACTTC
CDR3 protein: CASSDPGSYEQYF

J gene: TRBJ1-2
clone size: NA
D gene: TRBD1
V gene: TRBV5-4
CDR3 DNA: TGTGCCAGCAGCCCAGGGGGCTCGGCTAACTATGGCTACACCTTC
CDR3 protein: CASSPGGSANYGYTF

J gene: TRBJ2-5
clone size: once
D gene: NA
V gene: TRBV2
CDR3 DNA: TGTGCCAGCAGATTGAGGGGGGCACCGGGAGAGACCCAGTACTTC
CDR3 protein: CASRLRGAPGETQYF

J gene: TRBJ1-4
clone size: NA
D gene: NA
V gene: TRBV28
CDR3 DNA: TGTGCCAGCAGTTTGAATCTAGGTACAACTAATGAAAAACTGTTTTTT
CDR3 protein: CASSLNLGTTNEKLFF

J gene: TRBJ2-7
clone size: NA
D gene: TRBD1
V gene: TRBV6-5
CDR3 DNA: TGTGCCAGCAGTCAAACCTGGACAGGGGACTACGAGCAGTACTTC
CDR3 protein: CASSQTWTGDYEQYF

J gene: TRBJ2-3
clone size: few
D gene: TRBD2
V gene: TRBV10-2
CDR3 DNA: TGCGCCAGCAATATAGCGGGAGCAGGAGGAGATACGCAGTATTTT
CDR3 protein: CASNIAGAGGDTQYF

J gene: TRBJ2-4
clone size: NA
D gene: NA
V gene: TRBV28
CDR3 DNA: TGTGCCAGCAGTTCAGGGGCCAAAAACATTCAGTACTTC
CDR3 protein: CASSSGAKNIQYF

J gene: TRBJ1-6
clone size: NA
D gene: TRBD1
V gene: TRBV6-7
CDR3 DNA: TGTGCCAGTGAAACGGGACAGTATAATTCACCCCTCCACTTT
CDR3 protein: CASETGQYNSPLHF

J gene: TRBJ2-7
clone size: NA
D gene: NA
V gene: TRBV2
CDR3 DNA: TGTGCCAGCAGTGGGGTTTACGAGCAGTACTTC
CDR3 protein: CASSGVYEQYF

J gene: TRBJ1-1
clone size: NA
D gene: NA
V gene: TRBV6-1
CDR3 DNA: TGTGCCAGCAGTGAGTCCACCATGAACACTGAAGCTTTCTTT
CDR3 protein: CASSESTMNTEAFF

J gene: TRBJ1-4
clone size: NA
D gene: TRBD1
V gene: TRBV5-5
CDR3 DNA: TGTGCCAGCAGCTCCTCCTCGGGACAGGGAGGTGAAAAACTGTTTTTT
CDR3 protein: CASSSSSGQGGEKLFF

J gene: TRBJ2-7
clone size: NA
D gene: NA
V gene: TRBV30
CDR3 DNA: TGTGCCTGGAGTGTATCCGGACCCTACGAGCAGTACTTC
CDR3 protein: CAWSVSGPYEQYF

J gene: TRBJ1-5
clone size: few
D gene: NA
V gene: TRBV7-9
CDR3 DNA: TGTGCCAGCAGCCGGGACAGCAATCAGCCCCAGCATTTT
CDR3 protein: CASSRDSNQPQHF

J gene: TRBJ2-7
clone size: medium-sized
D gene: NA
V gene: TRBV27
CDR3 DNA: TGTGCCAGCAGTTTGATGGGGCGGGAGCAGTACTTC
CDR3 protein: CASSLMGREQYF

J gene: TRBJ2-7
clone size: once
D gene: TRBD2
V gene: TRBV6-5
CDR3 DNA: TGTGCCAGCAATCGGGAGGCCGGGGAGCAGTACTTC
CDR3 protein: CASNREAGEQYF

J gene: TRBJ2-7
clone size: NA
D gene: TRBD2
V gene: TRBV7-2
CDR3 DNA: TGTGCCAGCAGCTTGGAAGGGACTAGCGGCTACGAGCAGTACTTC
CDR3 protein: CASSLEGTSGYEQYF

J gene: TRBJ1-1
clone size: NA
D gene: NA
V gene: TRBV5-1
CDR3 DNA: TGCGCCAGCAGCTTGGCAGGGAGGGACACTGAAGCTTTCTTT
CDR3 protein: CASSLAGRDTEAFF

J gene: TRBJ1-1
clone size: NA
D gene: TRBD1
V gene: TRBV6-6
CDR3 DNA: TGTGCCAGCAGCCCCGGACAGGGCATGCTGAACACTGAAGCTTTCTTT
CDR3 protein: CASSPGQGMLNTEAFF

J gene: TRBJ2-3
clone size: NA
D gene: TRBD2
V gene: TRBV10-1
CDR3 DNA: TGCGCCAGCAGTGATCGGGGGGGCCCTACAGATACGCAGTATTTT
CDR3 protein: CASSDRGGPTDTQYF

J gene: TRBJ1-2
clone size: few
D gene: NA
V gene: TRBV7-9
CDR3 DNA: TGTGCCAGCAGCTTACACTATGGCTACACCTTC
CDR3 protein: CASSLHYGYTF

J gene: TRBJ2-1
clone size: NA
D gene: TRBD2
V gene: TRBV30
CDR3 DNA: TGTGCCTGGAGCCCTTTCACTAGCGGGAGAGTCGGCGAGCAGTTCTTC
CDR3 protein: CAWSPFTSGRVGEQFF

J gene: TRBJ2-1
clone size: NA
D gene: NA
V gene: TRBV18
CDR3 DNA: TGTGCCAGCTCACGTGGCGGGGGCCTCCAGTTCTTC
CDR3 protein: CASSRGGGLQFF

J gene: TRBJ2-1
clone size: NA
D gene: TRBD1
V gene: TRBV28
CDR3 DNA: TGTGCCAGCAGAGACAGGGGGTACAATGAGCAGTTCTTC
CDR3 protein: CASRDRGYNEQFF

J gene: TRBJ1-1
clone size: NA
D gene: TRBD1
V gene: TRBV6-5
CDR3 DNA: TGTGCCAGCAGTGAATACCGGGACAGGGGAGTAGCTTTCTTT
CDR3 protein: CASSEYRDRGVAFF

J gene: TRBJ2-7
clone size: once
D gene: TRBD1
V gene: TRBV25-1
CDR3 DNA: TGTGCCAGCAGTGCCCCAGGGGGACCGTACTACGAGCAGTACTTC
CDR3 protein: CASSAPGGPYYEQYF

J gene: TRBJ1-3
clone size: NA
D gene: TRBD1
V gene: TRBV6-5
CDR3 DNA: TGTGCCAGCAGTTACGTCCAGGGGGCGTCTGGAAACACCATATATTTT
CDR3 protein: CASSYVQGASGNTIYF

J gene: TRBJ1-3
clone size: NA
D gene: NA
V gene: TRBV7-8
CDR3 DNA: TGTGCCAGCAGCGCTACAGGGTATGGAAACACCATATATTTT
CDR3 protein: CASSATGYGNTIYF

J gene: TRBJ2-3
clone size: NA
D gene: TRBD2
V gene: TRBV30
CDR3 DNA: TGTGCCTGCTCGACTAGCGGGAGTTGGACAGATACGCAGTATTTT
CDR3 protein: CACSTSGSWTDTQYF

J gene: TRBJ2-1
clone size: NA
D gene: TRBD2
V gene: TRBV5-1
CDR3 DNA: TGCGCCAGCAGCGGGAGACTAGCGGGTTTGAGCTCCTACAATGAGCAGTTCTTC
CDR3 protein: CASSGRLAGLSSYNEQFF

J gene: TRBJ1-2
clone size: NA
D gene: NA
V gene: TRBV6-5
CDR3 DNA: TGTGCCAGCAGTTACTCCCCCGGGGATGGCTACACCTTC
CDR3 protein: CASSYSPGDGYTF

J gene: TRBJ2-3
clone size: NA
D gene: TRBD2
V gene: TRBV4-1
CDR3 DNA: TGCGCCAGCAGCCCGGGGCTAGCGGTTTCCACAGATACGCAGTATTTT
CDR3 protein: CASSPGLAVSTDTQYF

J gene: TRBJ2-1
clone size: NA
D gene: NA
V gene: TRBV5-8
CDR3 DNA: TGTGCCAGCAGCGTACCCCCAGGGATCCAGCAGTTCTTC
CDR3 protein: CASSVPPGIQQFF

J gene: TRBJ1-2
clone size: NA
D gene: NA
V gene: TRBV5-5
CDR3 DNA: TGTGCCAGCAGCTGGCAGGAGAACTATGGCTACACCTTC
CDR3 protein: CASSWQENYGYTF

J gene: TRBJ2-2
clone size: NA
D gene: TRBD1
V gene: TRBV5-4
CDR3 DNA: TGTGCCAGCAGCTTCAACAGGGGGGACGGGGAGCTGTTTTTT
CDR3 protein: CASSFNRGDGELFF

J gene: TRBJ2-5
clone size: NA
D gene: TRBD2
V gene: TRBV6-1
CDR3 DNA: TGTGCCACCAGACTACGGGGGGGCCTTGAGACCCAGTACTTC
CDR3 protein: CATRLRGGLETQYF

J gene: TRBJ2-1
clone size: NA
D gene: TRBD2
V gene: TRBV18
CDR3 DNA: TGTGCCAGCTCATCCGAGCGGGAAATCTCCTACAATGAGCAGTTCTTC
CDR3 protein: CASSSEREISYNEQFF

J gene: TRBJ2-1
clone size: NA
D gene: NA
V gene: TRBV9
CDR3 DNA: TGTGCCAGCAGCCCAAAAGGCTCCCATGAGCAGTTCTTC
CDR3 protein: CASSPKGSHEQFF

J gene: TRBJ2-6
clone size: NA
D gene: TRBD1
V gene: TRBV6-7
CDR3 DNA: TGTGCCAGCAGTTACATCAGGGGGCATGGTGGGGCCAACGTCCTGACTTTC
CDR3 protein: CASSYIRGHGGANVLTF

J gene: TRBJ1-4
clone size: medium-sized
D gene: TRBD1
V gene: TRBV5-1
CDR3 DNA: TGCGCCAGCAGCTTGGGGACAGGGGGAGAAAAACTGTTTTTT
CDR3 protein: CASSLGTGGEKLFF

J gene: TRBJ1-1
clone size: NA
D gene: NA
V gene: TRBV14
CDR3 DNA: TGTGCCAGCAGCCAAGAGAAGAGAGCGAACACTGAAGCTTTCTTT
CDR3 protein: CASSQEKRANTEAFF

J gene: TRBJ2-5
clone size: NA
D gene: TRBD2
V gene: TRBV7-2
CDR3 DNA: TGTGCCAGCAGTGCCGTTGGGACTACCCAAGAGACCCAGTACTTC
CDR3 protein: CASSAVGTTQETQYF

J gene: TRBJ2-5
clone size: few
D gene: TRBD1
V gene: TRBV14
CDR3 DNA: TGTGCCAGCAGCCGATGGACAGGGACGCGCGAGACCCAGTACTTC
CDR3 protein: CASSRWTGTRETQYF

J gene: TRBJ1-6
clone size: NA
D gene: NA
V gene: TRBV9
CDR3 DNA: TGTGCCAGCAGCGCGACAGGTTTTTCACCCCTCCACTTT
CDR3 protein: CASSATGFSPLHF

J gene: TRBJ1-1
clone size: NA
D gene: NA
V gene: TRBV7-9
CDR3 DNA: TGTGCCAGCAGCTTCGGTGAGGGTAACACTGAAGCTTTCTTT
CDR3 protein: CASSFGEGNTEAFF

J gene: TRBJ2-3
clone size: NA
D gene: TRBD1
V gene: TRBV29-1
CDR3 DNA: TGCAGCGTGGGACAGGGGGCGATAGCGGGAGTGGATACGCAGTATTTT
CDR3 protein: CSVGQGAIAGVDTQYF

J gene: TRBJ2-1
clone size: NA
D gene: TRBD2
V gene: TRBV10-3
CDR3 DNA: TGTGCCATCAAAAGGACTAGCGGAAAGTCCTACAATGAGCAGTTCTTC
CDR3 protein: CAIKRTSGKSYNEQFF

J gene: TRBJ2-4
clone size: NA
D gene: NA
V gene: TRBV4-3
CDR3 DNA: TGCGCCAGCAGCCAACAGGGTCTAGCCAAAAGCATTCAGTACTTC
CDR3 protein: CASSQQGLAKSIQYF

J gene: TRBJ1-3
clone size: NA
D gene: NA
V gene: TRBV7-6
CDR3 DNA: TGTGCCAGCAGCTTAGCGGAGGGCTCTGGAAACACCATATATTTT
CDR3 protein: CASSLAEGSGNTIYF